This T cell receptor (beta chain) was identified during a study of T cell responses to AZD1222 COVID-19 vaccine. On the study more broadly: It was second doses at about 4 or about 12 weeks that were pooled.

CDR3 length: 18 amino acids. Germline CDR1 reads SGHRS; CDR2 reads YFSETQ. The junction had 15 bases not matched to a gene; V was cut back by 5 bases and J by 1 base. Study findings and constraints: Females made up more of the donors, who were largely white British, and clonal diversity may have come out too low. Reports indicate that nearly half of spike-specific TCRs are directed at unmutated variant regions.

Repertoires were generated with immunoSEQ multiplex PCR, while TCRdb's copy carries only in-frame clones and drops some. This sample carries around 96,000 clones, nearly 90% of them seen once, and the ten largest clones take about 2.8%. Details on this clone: As yet, its antigen is unknown.

Here the sequenced sample was peripheral blood, taken on day 0 of AZD1222 vaccination. The chain is built from TRBV5-1 and TRBJ2-3, with 8 nucleotides matching TRBD2. This clonotype originated in an adult in good health. The CDR3 loop is CASSRGLGSPRGTDTQYF. CDR3 DNA sequence: TGCGCCAGCAGTAGGGGACTAGGGTCCCCACGGGGCACAGATACGCAGTATTTT.